This T cell receptor (beta chain) was captured by sequencing in a study of response to subunit inactivated influenza vaccine. The length of the CDR3 is 14 residues. Germline V lookup: CDR1 GTSNPN, CDR2 SVGIG (reference sequence). Trimming removed 0 bases at V and 0 bases at J, with 5 bases between. TCRdb processed the RT-PCR reads anew with MiXCR; each CDR3 protein has one entry. There are under 850,000 distinct CDR3 sequences in the sample; roughly 20% occur only once, and about a tenth lies in the top ten. The origin of this receptor is a middle-aged man who received an inactivated influenza vaccine. The J gene is TRBJ1-4, the V gene TRBV30, with D unresolved. The specimen comprised PBMCs from blood, sampled around 5 days after vaccination. For the CDR3, the DNA is TGTGCCTGGAGTGTTGGTGCAACTAATGAAAAACTGTTTTTT. It translates to CAWSVGATNEKLFF. Combining the CDR3 with reference TRBV30 and TRBJ1-4 gives the whole variable domain SQTIHQWPATLVQPVGSPLSLECTVEGTSNPNLYWYRQAAGRGLQLLFYSVGIGQISSEVPQNLSASRPQDRQFILSSKKLLLSDSGFYLCAWSVGATNEKLFFGSGTQLSVL.